This TCR beta chain emerged from a study of shared clonotypes between healthy human individuals. Across the study: Donor composition was a couple of women and a few men, aged 18 to 49.

Terminally differentiated effector memory CD45RA+ cells were excluded from the naive CD8 cells, which were CD45RO-negative and positively selected for CCR7. Donors were Caucasian adults residing in Nashville, Tennessee, USA. From germline, CDR1 is PRHDT and CDR2 FYEKMQ (reference sequence). The V segment lost 7 bases and the J segment 7 bases; nucleotides outside the gene matches: 12. The CDR3 is 15 amino acids. General study findings and limits: About 5% of naive CD4 clonotypes were shared across a few donors.

With respect to this clone: The antigen remains undetermined.

The assay was immunoSEQ multiplex PCR, and TCRdb's table has in-frame clones only and misses some. Of around 1,900,000 clones listed, 93% are singletons. The genes are TRBV13 and TRBJ2-1; 8 nucleotides match TRBD1. This receptor was identified in a young man in good health. Some clones in this sample may be carry-over from other donors' samples. The sample taken for sequencing was naive CD8+ T cells from PBMCs. The CDR3: CASTPDRGVINEQFF. CDR3 DNA: TGTGCCAGCACCCCTGACAGGGGAGTTATAAATGAGCAGTTCTTC.